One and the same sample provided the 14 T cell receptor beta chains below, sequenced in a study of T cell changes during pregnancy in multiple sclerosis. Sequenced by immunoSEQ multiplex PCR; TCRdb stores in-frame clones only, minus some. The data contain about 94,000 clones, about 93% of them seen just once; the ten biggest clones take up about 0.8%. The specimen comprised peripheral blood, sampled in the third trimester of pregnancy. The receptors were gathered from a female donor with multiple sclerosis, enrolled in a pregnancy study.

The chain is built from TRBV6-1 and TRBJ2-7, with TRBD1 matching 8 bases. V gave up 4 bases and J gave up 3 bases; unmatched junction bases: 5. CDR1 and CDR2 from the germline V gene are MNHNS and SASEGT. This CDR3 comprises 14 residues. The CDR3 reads CASSGGQASYEQYF. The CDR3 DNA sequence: TGTGCCAGCAGTGGGGGACAGGCAAGCTACGAGCAGTACTTC.

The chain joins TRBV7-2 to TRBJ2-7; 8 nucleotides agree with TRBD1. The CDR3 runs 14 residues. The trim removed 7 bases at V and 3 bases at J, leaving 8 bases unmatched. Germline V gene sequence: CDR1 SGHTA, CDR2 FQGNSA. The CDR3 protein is CASTLTGANYEQYF. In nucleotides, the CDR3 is TGTGCCAGCACGCTGACAGGGGCTAACTACGAGCAGTACTTC.

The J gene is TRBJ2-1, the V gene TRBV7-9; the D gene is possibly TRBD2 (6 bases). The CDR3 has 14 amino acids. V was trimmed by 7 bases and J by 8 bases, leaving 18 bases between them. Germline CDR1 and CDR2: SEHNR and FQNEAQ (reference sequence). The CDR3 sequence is CASKEGPDVDEQFF. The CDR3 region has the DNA TGTGCCAGCAAGGAGGGCCCCGATGTGGATGAGCAGTTCTTC.

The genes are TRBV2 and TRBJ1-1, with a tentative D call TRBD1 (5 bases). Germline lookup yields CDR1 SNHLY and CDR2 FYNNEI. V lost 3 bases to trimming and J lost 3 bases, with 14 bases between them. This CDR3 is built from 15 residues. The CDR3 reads CASSEGGRQYTEAFF. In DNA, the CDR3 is TGTGCCAGCAGTGAGGGGGGAAGACAGTACACTGAAGCTTTCTTT.

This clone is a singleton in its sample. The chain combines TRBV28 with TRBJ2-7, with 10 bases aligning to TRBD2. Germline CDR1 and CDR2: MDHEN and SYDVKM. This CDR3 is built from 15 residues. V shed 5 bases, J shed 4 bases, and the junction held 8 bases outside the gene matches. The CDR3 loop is CASSTSAGGRYEQYF. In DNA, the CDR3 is TGTGCCAGCAGTACCTCAGCGGGAGGGCGATACGAGCAGTACTTC.

CDR3 in DNA: TGTGCCAGCTCACCAACGACAGGGCAAGAATATGGCTACACCTTC. Its translation is CASSPTTGQEYGYTF. This sequence joins TRBV18 and TRBJ1-2, with 7 bases fitting TRBD1. Germline V gene data show CDR1 as KGHSH and CDR2 as LQKENI. After removal of 2 bases from V and 5 bases from J, the junction contained 8 bases not matched to a gene. This CDR3 contains 15 residues.

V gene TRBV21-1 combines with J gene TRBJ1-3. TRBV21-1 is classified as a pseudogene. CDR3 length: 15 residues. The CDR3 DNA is TGTGCCAGCAGAAGCGGTGATAACTCTGGAAACACCATATATTTT. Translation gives CASRSGDNSGNTIYF.

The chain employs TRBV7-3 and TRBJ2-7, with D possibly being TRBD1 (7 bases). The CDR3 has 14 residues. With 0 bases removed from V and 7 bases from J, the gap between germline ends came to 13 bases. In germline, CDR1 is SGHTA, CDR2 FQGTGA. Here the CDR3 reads CASSLTRGAGEQYF. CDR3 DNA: TGTGCCAGCAGCTTAACCAGGGGGGCTGGAGAGCAGTACTTC.

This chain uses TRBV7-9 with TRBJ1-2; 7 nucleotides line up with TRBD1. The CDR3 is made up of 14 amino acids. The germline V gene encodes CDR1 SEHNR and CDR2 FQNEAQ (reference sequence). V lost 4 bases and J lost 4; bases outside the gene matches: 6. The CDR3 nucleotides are TGTGCCAGCAGCTCCGCACAGGGGTTCTATGGCTACACCTTC. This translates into CASSSAQGFYGYTF. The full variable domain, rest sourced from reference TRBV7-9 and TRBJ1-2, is DTGVSQNPRHKITKRGQNVTFRCDPISEHNRLYWYRQTLGQGPEFLTYFQNEAQLEKSRLLSDRFSAERPKGSFSTLEIQRTEQGDSAMYLCASSSAQGFYGYTFGSGTRLTVV.

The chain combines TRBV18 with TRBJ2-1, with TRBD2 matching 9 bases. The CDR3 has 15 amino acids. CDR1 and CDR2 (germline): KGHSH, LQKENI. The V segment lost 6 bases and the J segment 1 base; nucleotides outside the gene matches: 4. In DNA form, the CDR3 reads TGTGCCAGCTCCGTTAGCGGGAGTTCCTACAATGAGCAGTTCTTC. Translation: CASSVSGSSYNEQFF.

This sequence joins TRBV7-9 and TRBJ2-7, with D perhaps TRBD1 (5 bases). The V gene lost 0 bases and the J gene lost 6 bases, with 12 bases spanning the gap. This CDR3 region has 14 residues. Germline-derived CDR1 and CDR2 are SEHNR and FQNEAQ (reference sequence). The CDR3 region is CASSLAIGVGEQYF. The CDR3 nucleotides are TGTGCCAGCAGCTTAGCTATAGGGGTGGGCGAGCAGTACTTC.

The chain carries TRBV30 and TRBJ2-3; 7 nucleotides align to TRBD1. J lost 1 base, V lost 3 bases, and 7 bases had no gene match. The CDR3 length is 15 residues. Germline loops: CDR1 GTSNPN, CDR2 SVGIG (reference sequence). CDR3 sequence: CAWRVPGGGTDTQYF. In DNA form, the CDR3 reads TGTGCCTGGAGAGTACCAGGGGGTGGCACAGATACGCAGTATTTT. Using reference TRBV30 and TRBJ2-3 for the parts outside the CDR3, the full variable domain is SQTIHQWPATLVQPVGSPLSLECTVEGTSNPNLYWYRQAAGRGLQLLFYSVGIGQISSEVPQNLSASRPQDRQFILSSKKLLLSDSGFYLCAWRVPGGGTDTQYFGPGTRLTVL.

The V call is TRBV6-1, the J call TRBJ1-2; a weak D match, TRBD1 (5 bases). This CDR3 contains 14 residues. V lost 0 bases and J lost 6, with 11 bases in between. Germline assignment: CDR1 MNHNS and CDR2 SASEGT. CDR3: CASSEAGRGDGYTF. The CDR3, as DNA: TGTGCCAGCAGTGAAGCGGGGCGCGGTGATGGCTACACCTTC.

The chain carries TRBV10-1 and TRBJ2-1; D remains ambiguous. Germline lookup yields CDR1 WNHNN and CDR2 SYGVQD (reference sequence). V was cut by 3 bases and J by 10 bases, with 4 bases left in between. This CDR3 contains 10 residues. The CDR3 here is CASSDGEQFF. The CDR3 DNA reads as TGCGCCAGCAGTGACGGGGAGCAGTTCTTC.